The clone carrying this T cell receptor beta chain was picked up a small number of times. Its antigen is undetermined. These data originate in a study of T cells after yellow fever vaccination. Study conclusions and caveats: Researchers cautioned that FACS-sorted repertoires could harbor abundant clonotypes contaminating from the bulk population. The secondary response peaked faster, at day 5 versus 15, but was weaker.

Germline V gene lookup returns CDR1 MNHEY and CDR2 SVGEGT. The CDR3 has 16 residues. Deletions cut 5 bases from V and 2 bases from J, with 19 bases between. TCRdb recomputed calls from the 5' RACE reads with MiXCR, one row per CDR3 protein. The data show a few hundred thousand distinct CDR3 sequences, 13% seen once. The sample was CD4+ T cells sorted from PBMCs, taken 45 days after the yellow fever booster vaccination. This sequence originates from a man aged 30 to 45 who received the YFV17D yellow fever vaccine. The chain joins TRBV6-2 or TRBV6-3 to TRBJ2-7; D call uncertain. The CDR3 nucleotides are TGTGCCAGCAGTCTCCCTCAGTCTCAAGGAGCCTACGAGCAGTACTTC. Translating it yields CASSLPQSQGAYEQYF.